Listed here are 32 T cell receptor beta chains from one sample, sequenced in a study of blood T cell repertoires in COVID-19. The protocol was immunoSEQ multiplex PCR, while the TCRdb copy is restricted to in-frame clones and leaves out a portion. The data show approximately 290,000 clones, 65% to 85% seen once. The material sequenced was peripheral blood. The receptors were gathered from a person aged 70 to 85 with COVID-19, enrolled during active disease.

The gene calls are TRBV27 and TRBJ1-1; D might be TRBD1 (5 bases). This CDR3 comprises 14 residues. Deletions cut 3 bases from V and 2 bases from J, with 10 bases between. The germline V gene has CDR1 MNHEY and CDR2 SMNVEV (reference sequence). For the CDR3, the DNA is TGTGCCAGCAGTTTCCAGGGCATTAACACTGAAGCTTTCTTT. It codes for CASSFQGINTEAFF.

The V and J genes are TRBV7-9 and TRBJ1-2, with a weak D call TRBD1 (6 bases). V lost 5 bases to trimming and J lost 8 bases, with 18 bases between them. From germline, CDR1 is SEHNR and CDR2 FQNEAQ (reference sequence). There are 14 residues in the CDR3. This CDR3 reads CASSPNRESYGYTF. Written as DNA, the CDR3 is TGTGCCAGCAGCCCCAACAGGGAGTCCTACGGCTACACCTTC. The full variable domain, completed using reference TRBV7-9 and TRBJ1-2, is DTGVSQNPRHKITKRGQNVTFRCDPISEHNRLYWYRQTLGQGPEFLTYFQNEAQLEKSRLLSDRFSAERPKGSFSTLEIQRTEQGDSAMYLCASSPNRESYGYTFGSGTRLTVV.

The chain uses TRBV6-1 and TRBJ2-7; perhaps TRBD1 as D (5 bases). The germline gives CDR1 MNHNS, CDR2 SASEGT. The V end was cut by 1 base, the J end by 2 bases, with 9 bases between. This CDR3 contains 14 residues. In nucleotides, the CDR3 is TGTGCCAGCAGTGAAGGACAGCTCGCCTACGAGCAGTACTTC. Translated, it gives CASSEGQLAYEQYF.

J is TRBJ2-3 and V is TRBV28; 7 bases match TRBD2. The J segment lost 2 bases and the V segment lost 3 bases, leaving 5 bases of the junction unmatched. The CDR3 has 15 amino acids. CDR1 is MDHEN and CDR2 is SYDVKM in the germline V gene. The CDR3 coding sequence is TGTGCCAGCAGTTTGCGACTAGCCCACACAGATACGCAGTATTTT. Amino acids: CASSLRLAHTDTQYF.

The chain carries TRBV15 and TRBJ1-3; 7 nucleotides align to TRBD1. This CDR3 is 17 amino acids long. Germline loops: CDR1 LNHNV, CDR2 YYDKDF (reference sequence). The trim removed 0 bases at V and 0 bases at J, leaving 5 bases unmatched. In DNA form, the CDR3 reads TGTGCCACCAGCAGAGATATGGACAGGCGCTCTGGAAACACCATATATTTT. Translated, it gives CATSRDMDRRSGNTIYF.

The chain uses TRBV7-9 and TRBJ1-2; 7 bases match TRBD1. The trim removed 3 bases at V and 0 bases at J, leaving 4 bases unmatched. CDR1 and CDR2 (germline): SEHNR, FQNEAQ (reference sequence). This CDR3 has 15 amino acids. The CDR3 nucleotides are TGTGCCAGCAGCTTTCCACAGGGGACTAACTATGGCTACACCTTC. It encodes CASSFPQGTNYGYTF. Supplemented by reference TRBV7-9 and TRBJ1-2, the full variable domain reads DTGVSQNPRHKITKRGQNVTFRCDPISEHNRLYWYRQTLGQGPEFLTYFQNEAQLEKSRLLSDRFSAERPKGSFSTLEIQRTEQGDSAMYLCASSFPQGTNYGYTFGSGTRLTVV.

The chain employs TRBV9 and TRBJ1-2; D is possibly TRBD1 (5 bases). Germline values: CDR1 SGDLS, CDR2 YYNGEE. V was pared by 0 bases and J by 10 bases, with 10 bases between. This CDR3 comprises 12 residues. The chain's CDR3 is CASSVGGDDYTF. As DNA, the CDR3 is TGTGCCAGCAGCGTAGGGGGGGATGACTACACCTTC.

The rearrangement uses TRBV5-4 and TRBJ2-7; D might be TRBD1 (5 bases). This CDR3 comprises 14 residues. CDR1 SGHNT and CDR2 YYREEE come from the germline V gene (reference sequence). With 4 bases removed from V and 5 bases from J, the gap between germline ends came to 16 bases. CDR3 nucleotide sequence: TGTGCCAGCAGCCGTCCCGAAGGGGTACACGAGCAGTACTTC. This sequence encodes CASSRPEGVHEQYF.

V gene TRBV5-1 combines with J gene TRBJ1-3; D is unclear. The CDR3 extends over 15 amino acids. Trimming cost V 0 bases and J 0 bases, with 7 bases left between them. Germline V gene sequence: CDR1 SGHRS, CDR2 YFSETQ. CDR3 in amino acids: CASSLVATSGNTIYF. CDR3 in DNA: TGCGCCAGCAGCTTGGTAGCTACCTCTGGAAACACCATATATTTT.

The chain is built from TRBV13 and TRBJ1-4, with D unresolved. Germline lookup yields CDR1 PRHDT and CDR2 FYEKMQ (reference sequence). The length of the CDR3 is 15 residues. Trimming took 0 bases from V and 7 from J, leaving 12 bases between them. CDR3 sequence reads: CASSLGRGIGEKLFF. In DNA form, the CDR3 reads TGTGCCAGCAGCTTAGGCCGGGGTATCGGTGAAAAACTGTTTTTT.

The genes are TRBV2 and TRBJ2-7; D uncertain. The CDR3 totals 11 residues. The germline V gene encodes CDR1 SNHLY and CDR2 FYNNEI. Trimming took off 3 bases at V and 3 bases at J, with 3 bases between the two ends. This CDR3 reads CASSDHYEQYF. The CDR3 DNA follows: TGTGCCAGCAGTGACCACTACGAGCAGTACTTC.

CDR3 residues: CASSLVGGAKNIQYF. CDR3 in DNA: TGCGCCAGCAGCTTGGTGGGAGGAGCCAAAAACATTCAGTACTTC. This sequence joins TRBV5-1 and TRBJ2-4, with a weak D call TRBD2 (6 bases). Germline CDR1 SGHRS, CDR2 YFSETQ. V was trimmed by 0 bases and J by 0 bases, leaving 7 bases between them. The CDR3 runs to 15 residues.

In DNA form, the CDR3 reads TGTGCCAGCACGGGGGGGGAGGGTCAGCCCCAGCATTTT. Translation: CASTGGEGQPQHF. The V and J genes are TRBV27 and TRBJ1-5, with D maybe TRBD1 (5 bases). The germline V and J ends were trimmed by 7 bases and 6 bases, with 13 bases remaining between them. CDR1 MNHEY and CDR2 SMNVEV come from the germline V gene (reference sequence). This CDR3 comprises 13 residues.

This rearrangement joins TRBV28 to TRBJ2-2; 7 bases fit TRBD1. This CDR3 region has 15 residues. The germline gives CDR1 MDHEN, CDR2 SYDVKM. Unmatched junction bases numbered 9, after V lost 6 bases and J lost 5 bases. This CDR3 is CASRRTGAWTGELFF. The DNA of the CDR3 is TGTGCCAGCAGGCGTACAGGGGCGTGGACCGGGGAGCTGTTTTTT.

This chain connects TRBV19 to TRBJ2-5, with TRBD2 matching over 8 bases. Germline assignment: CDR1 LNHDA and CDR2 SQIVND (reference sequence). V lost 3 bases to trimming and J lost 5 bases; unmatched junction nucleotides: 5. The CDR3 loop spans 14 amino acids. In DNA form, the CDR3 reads TGTGCCAGTAGTATTCAGCGGGAGCGGGAGACCCAGTACTTC. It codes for CASSIQRERETQYF.

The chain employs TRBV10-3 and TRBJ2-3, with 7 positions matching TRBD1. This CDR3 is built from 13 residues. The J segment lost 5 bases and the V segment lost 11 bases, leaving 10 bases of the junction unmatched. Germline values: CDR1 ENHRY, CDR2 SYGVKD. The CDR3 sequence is CALGGSAEDTQYF. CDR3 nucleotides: TGTGCCCTAGGGGGCAGCGCTGAAGATACGCAGTATTTT.

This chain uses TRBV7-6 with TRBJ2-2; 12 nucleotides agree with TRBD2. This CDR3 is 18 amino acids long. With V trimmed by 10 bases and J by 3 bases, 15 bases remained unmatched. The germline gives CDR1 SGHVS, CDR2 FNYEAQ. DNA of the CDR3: TGTGCCACCACGGGGAGCAGACTAGCGGGGGCCTACACCGGGGAGCTGTTTTTT. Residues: CATTGSRLAGAYTGELFF. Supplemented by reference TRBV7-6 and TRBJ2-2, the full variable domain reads GAGVSQSPRYKVTKRGQDVALRCDPISGHVSLYWYRQALGQGPEFLTYFNYEAQQDKSGLPNDRFSAERPEGSISTLTIQRTEQRDSAMYRCATTGSRLAGAYTGELFFGEGSRLTVL.

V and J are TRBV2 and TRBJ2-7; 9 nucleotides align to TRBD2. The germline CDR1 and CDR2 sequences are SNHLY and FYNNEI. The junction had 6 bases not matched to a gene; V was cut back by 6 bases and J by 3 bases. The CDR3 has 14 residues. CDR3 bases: TGTGCCAGCAGCCGCCTAGCGGGGAGCTACGAGCAGTACTTC. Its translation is CASSRLAGSYEQYF.

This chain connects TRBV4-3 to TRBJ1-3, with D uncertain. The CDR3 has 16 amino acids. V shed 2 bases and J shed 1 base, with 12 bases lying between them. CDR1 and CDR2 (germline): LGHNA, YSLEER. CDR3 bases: TGCGCCAGCAGCCAAAACGCTCTAACTTCTGGAAACACCATATATTTT. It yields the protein CASSQNALTSGNTIYF.

The CDR3 nucleotides read TGCGCCAGCACTACAGGGTCTGGGGGCACTGAAGCTTTCTTT. It translates to CASTTGSGGTEAFF. This chain uses TRBV5-1 with TRBJ1-1; D possibly corresponds to TRBD1 (6 bases). Deletions cut 6 bases from V and 4 bases from J, with 16 bases between. Germline CDR1 reads SGHRS; CDR2 reads YFSETQ. The CDR3 is made up of 14 amino acids.

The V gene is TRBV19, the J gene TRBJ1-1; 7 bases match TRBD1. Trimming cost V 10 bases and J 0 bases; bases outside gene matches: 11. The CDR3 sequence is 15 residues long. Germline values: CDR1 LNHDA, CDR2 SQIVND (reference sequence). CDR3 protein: CATTNRGRLNTEAFF. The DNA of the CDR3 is TGTGCCACTACAAACAGGGGTCGATTGAACACTGAAGCTTTCTTT.

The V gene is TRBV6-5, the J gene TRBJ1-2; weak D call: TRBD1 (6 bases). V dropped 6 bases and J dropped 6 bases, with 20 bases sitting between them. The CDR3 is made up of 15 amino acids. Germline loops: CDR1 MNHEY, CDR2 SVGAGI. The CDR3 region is CASRSSGHPSDGYTF. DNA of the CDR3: TGTGCCAGCAGATCTTCGGGACACCCGTCGGATGGCTACACCTTC.

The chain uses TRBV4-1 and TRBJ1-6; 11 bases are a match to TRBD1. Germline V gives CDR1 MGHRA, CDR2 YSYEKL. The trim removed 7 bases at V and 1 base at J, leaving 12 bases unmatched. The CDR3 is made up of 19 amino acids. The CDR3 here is CASKHSGTGGSSYNSPLHF. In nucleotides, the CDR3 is TGCGCCAGCAAACATAGCGGGACAGGGGGTAGTTCCTATAATTCACCCCTCCACTTT.

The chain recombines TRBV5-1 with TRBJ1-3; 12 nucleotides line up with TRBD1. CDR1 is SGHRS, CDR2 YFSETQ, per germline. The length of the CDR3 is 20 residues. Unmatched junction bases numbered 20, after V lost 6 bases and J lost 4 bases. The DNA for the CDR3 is TGCGCCAGCATCCCCCGGTCGGGACAGGGGGCGGTACGAGCGGGAAACACCATATATTTT. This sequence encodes CASIPRSGQGAVRAGNTIYF.

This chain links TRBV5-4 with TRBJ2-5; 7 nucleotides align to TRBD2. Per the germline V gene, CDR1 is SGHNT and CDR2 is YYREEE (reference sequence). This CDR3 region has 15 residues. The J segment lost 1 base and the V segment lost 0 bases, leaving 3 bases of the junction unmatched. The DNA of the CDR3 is TGTGCCAGCAGCTTGGGGCGGGGGAGCCAAGAGACCCAGTACTTC. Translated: CASSLGRGSQETQYF.

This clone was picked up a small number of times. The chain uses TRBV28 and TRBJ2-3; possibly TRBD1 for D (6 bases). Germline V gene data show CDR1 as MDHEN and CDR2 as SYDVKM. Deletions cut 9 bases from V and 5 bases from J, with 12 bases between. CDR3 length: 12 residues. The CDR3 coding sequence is TGTGCCAGTTACAGGGTTAAAGATACGCAGTATTTT. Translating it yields CASYRVKDTQYF.

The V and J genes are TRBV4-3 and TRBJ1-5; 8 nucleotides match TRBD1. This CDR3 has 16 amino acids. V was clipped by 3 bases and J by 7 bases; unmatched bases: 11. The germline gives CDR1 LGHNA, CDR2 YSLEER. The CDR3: CASSQPRYRGCQPQHF. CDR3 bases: TGCGCCAGCAGCCAGCCCAGGTACAGGGGGTGCCAGCCCCAGCATTTT.

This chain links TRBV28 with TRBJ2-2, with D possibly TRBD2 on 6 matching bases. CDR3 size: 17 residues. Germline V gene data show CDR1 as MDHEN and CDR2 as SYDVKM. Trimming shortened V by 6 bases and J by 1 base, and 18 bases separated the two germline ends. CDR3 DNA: TGTGCCAGCAGACCCGGCGGGCTAGCGAAGAACACCGGGGAGCTGTTTTTT. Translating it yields CASRPGGLAKNTGELFF.

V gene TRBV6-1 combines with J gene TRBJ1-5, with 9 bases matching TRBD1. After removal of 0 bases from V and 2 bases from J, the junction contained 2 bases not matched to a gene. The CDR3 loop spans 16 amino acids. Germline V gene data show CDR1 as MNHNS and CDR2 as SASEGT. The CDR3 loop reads CASSEARDRGNQPQHF. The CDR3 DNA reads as TGTGCCAGCAGTGAAGCGAGGGACAGGGGCAATCAGCCCCAGCATTTT.

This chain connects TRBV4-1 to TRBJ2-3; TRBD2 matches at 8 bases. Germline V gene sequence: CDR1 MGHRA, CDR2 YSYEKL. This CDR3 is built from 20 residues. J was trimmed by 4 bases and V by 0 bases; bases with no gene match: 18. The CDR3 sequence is CASSQDSEIASGSSADTQYF. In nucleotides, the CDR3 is TGCGCCAGCAGCCAAGATTCGGAGATAGCGAGCGGGAGTAGTGCAGATACGCAGTATTTT.

CDR3 protein: CASSFRRLAGSRDNEQFF. CDR3 DNA sequence: TGTGCCAGCAGTTTTCGACGACTAGCGGGATCGAGAGACAATGAGCAGTTCTTC. This chain uses TRBV6-2 or TRBV6-3 with TRBJ2-1, with 11 bases aligning to TRBD2. The CDR3 has 18 residues. CDR1 MNHEY and CDR2 SVGEGT come from the germline V gene. Losses at the gene ends were 4 bases for V and 5 bases for J; bases not matched to a gene: 13.

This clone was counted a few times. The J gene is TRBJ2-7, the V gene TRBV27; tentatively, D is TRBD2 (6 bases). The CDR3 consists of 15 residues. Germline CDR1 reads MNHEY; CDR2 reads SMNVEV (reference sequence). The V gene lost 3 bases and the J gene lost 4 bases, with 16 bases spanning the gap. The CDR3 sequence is CASSLTGVLPYEQYF. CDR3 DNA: TGTGCCAGCAGTTTGACGGGGGTCCTCCCTTACGAGCAGTACTTC.